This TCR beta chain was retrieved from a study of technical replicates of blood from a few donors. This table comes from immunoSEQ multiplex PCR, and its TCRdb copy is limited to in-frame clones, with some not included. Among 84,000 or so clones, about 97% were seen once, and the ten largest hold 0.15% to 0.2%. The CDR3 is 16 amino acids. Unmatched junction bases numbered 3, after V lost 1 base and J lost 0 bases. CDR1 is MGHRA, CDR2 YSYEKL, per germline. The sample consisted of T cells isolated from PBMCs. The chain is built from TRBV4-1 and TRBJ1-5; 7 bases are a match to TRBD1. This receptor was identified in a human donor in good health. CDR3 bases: TGCGCCAGCAGCCAAGGGACAGGCGGTAGCAATCAGCCCCAGCATTTT. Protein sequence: CASSQGTGGSNQPQHF.